Presented here are 30 T cell receptor beta chains from one specimen sequenced in a study of blood T cell repertoires in COVID-19. The table came from immunoSEQ multiplex PCR; TCRdb's copy has only in-frame clones and leaves some out. The data contain about 210,000 clones, 87% of them singletons. The source material was PBMCs or T cells enriched from blood (not recorded which). These receptors came from a man in his late teens or twenties with acute COVID-19.

This clone was seen a few times. V gene TRBV2 combines with J gene TRBJ2-3; TRBD1 is a possible D gene (5 bases). Germline V CDR1 and CDR2: SNHLY, FYNNEI. Trimming took off 1 base at V and 3 bases at J, with 5 bases between the two ends. This CDR3 spans 13 amino acids. Written as DNA, the CDR3 is TGTGCCAGCAGTGAAGGACAGACAGATACGCAGTATTTT. Protein sequence: CASSEGQTDTQYF.

The chain combines TRBV18 with TRBJ2-3; 9 bases map to TRBD1. With V trimmed by 6 bases and J by 2 bases, 9 bases remained unmatched. The CDR3 contains 16 residues. In germline, CDR1 is KGHSH, CDR2 LQKENI. Written as DNA, the CDR3 is TGTGCCAGCTCGGTGACAGGGGGGGATCTCACAGATACGCAGTATTTT. Residues: CASSVTGGDLTDTQYF.

V and J are TRBV28 and TRBJ2-7, with D unclear. The CDR3 spans 13 residues. Trimming removed 3 bases at V and 9 bases at J, with 15 bases between. Germline V gene data show CDR1 as MDHEN and CDR2 as SYDVKM. Here the CDR3 reads CASSFQVAGGQYF. DNA of the CDR3: TGTGCCAGCAGTTTCCAGGTGGCAGGTGGGCAGTACTTC.

The V gene is TRBV5-1, the J gene TRBJ2-7; D unclear. The V end lost 1 base, the J end lost 3 bases, and 14 bases lay between the germline ends. The CDR3 runs to 15 residues. In germline, CDR1 is SGHRS, CDR2 YFSETQ. The CDR3 bases are TGCGCCAGCAGCTTGTCGGAACAGCTCCTCTACGAGCAGTACTTC. Translating it yields CASSLSEQLLYEQYF.

This rearrangement joins TRBV28 to TRBJ2-7, with 7 bases fitting TRBD1. The CDR3 sequence is 15 residues long. The trim removed 6 bases at V and 6 bases at J, leaving 14 bases unmatched. Germline assignment: CDR1 MDHEN and CDR2 SYDVKM. The DNA for the CDR3 is TGTGCCAGCAGGGGGTCCGACAGGGCGCCGGCCGAGCAGTACTTC. It encodes CASRGSDRAPAEQYF.

This clone came up once. The chain employs TRBV28 and TRBJ2-5; 7 bases line up with TRBD1. With V trimmed by 8 bases and J by 5 bases, 14 bases remained unmatched. Germline V gene sequence: CDR1 MDHEN, CDR2 SYDVKM. This CDR3 is built from 15 residues. CDR3 sequence reads: CASSANLQGWETQYF. CDR3 nucleotides: TGTGCCAGCTCGGCAAATCTACAGGGGTGGGAGACCCAGTACTTC.

V and J are TRBV4-1 and TRBJ1-4; possibly TRBD1 for D (5 bases). Trimming shortened V by 2 bases and J by 6 bases, and 13 bases separated the two germline ends. The CDR3 consists of 15 residues. The germline gives CDR1 MGHRA, CDR2 YSYEKL. CDR3 sequence (DNA): TGCGCCAGCAGCCAATTAAGCCAGGGCGATGAAAAACTGTTTTTT. It yields the protein CASSQLSQGDEKLFF.

This chain uses TRBV28 with TRBJ1-2, with D perhaps matching TRBD1 (6 bases). Germline CDR1 and CDR2: MDHEN and SYDVKM. The CDR3 loop spans 14 amino acids. V lost 5 bases, J lost 1 base, and 11 bases lay in between. The CDR3 DNA sequence: TGTGCCAGCAGTGAACCCAGGGGTAACTATGGCTACACCTTC. Protein sequence: CASSEPRGNYGYTF.

The sample holds a few counts of this clone. This sequence joins TRBV12-5 and TRBJ1-5; weak D call: TRBD1 (5 bases). Germline-derived CDR1 and CDR2 are LGHNT and FRNRAP. With 2 bases removed from V and 0 bases from J, the gap between germline ends came to 14 bases. CDR3 size: 17 residues. In DNA, the CDR3 is TGTGCTAGTGGTTTGTTGCCAGGGTCGCATAGCAATCAGCCCCAGCATTTT. Protein sequence: CASGLLPGSHSNQPQHF.

This chain joins TRBV5-4 and TRBJ2-7; 11 nucleotides agree with TRBD2. Germline-derived CDR1 and CDR2 are SGHNT and YYREEE (reference sequence). This CDR3 contains 16 residues. V trimming: 2 bases; J trimming: 2 bases; junction bases outside the gene matches: 6. In DNA form, the CDR3 reads TGTGCCAGCAGCTTACTAGGGACTAGCGGCGCCTACGAGCAGTACTTC. Translation: CASSLLGTSGAYEQYF.

The V gene is TRBV2, the J gene TRBJ2-3; TRBD1 matches 7 bases. The CDR3 sequence is 17 residues long. Germline V lookup: CDR1 SNHLY, CDR2 FYNNEI. V lost 3 bases to trimming and J lost 2 bases; unmatched junction nucleotides: 11. DNA for the CDR3: TGTGCCAGCAGTGAGGGTGGATTAGGACAGGCCACAGATACGCAGTATTTT. Encoded protein: CASSEGGLGQATDTQYF.

The chain is built from TRBV2 and TRBJ1-4, with TRBD1 identical over 10 bases. CDR1 is SNHLY, CDR2 FYNNEI, per germline. J lost 8 bases, V lost 4 bases, and 13 bases had no gene match. This CDR3 region has 17 residues. For the CDR3, the DNA is TGTGCCAGCAGTGTACCGGGACAGGGGATAGTGGAAGAAAAACTGTTTTTT. Translating gives CASSVPGQGIVEEKLFF.

On this clone itself: This sample includes further DNA sequences coding for the same CDR3. This chain uses TRBV10-2 with TRBJ1-2; 8 bases are a match to TRBD1. This CDR3 spans 13 amino acids. The germline CDR1 and CDR2 sequences are WSHSY and SAAADI. V lost 5 bases and J lost 4; bases outside the gene matches: 3. The DNA for the CDR3 is TGCGCCAGCAGTTCAGGGGGCGGCTATGGCTACACCTTC. Translation gives CASSSGGGYGYTF.

The chain joins TRBV6-5 to TRBJ1-1, with D possibly being TRBD1 (5 bases). The CDR3 is made up of 14 amino acids. V was trimmed by 2 bases and J by 4 bases, leaving 11 bases between them. Germline V gene data show CDR1 as MNHEY and CDR2 as SVGAGI. CDR3 bases: TGTGCCAGCAGTTACGGGCCAGGGTTCACTGAAGCTTTCTTT. It translates to CASSYGPGFTEAFF.

This sequence joins TRBV7-9 and TRBJ2-6, with 10 bases matching TRBD2. Germline values: CDR1 SEHNR, CDR2 FQNEAQ (reference sequence). The CDR3 spans 17 residues. Germline trimming cut 6 bases from V and 1 base from J; bases unmatched to any gene: 6. The chain's CDR3 is CASSRLAGSSGANVLTF. CDR3 sequence (DNA): TGTGCCAGCAGTCGACTAGCGGGTTCATCTGGGGCCAACGTCCTGACTTTC.

This clone has just one count. This sequence joins TRBV10-3 and TRBJ2-5; 13 bases map to TRBD2. Per germline, CDR1 ENHRY and CDR2 SYGVKD. V lost 6 bases and J lost 6; bases outside the gene matches: 7. There are 15 residues in the CDR3. The CDR3 loop is CAIRGTSGDDKTQYF. In DNA, the CDR3 is TGTGCCATCAGGGGGACTAGCGGGGATGACAAGACCCAGTACTTC.

The chain has TRBV7-9 and TRBJ2-3; 9 bases are a match to TRBD1. From germline, CDR1 is SEHNR and CDR2 FQNEAQ (reference sequence). V shed 8 bases and J 1 base; nucleotides not matched to a gene: 7. The CDR3 loop spans 15 amino acids. The CDR3, as DNA: TGTGCCAGCTGGGATGGGGACAGGGGCACAGATACGCAGTATTTT. Translating gives CASWDGDRGTDTQYF.

The chain is built from TRBV7-8 and TRBJ1-1; tentative D call: TRBD1 (5 bases). Germline V gene data show CDR1 as SGHVS and CDR2 as FQNEAQ. CDR3 length: 15 amino acids. V gave up 4 bases and J gave up 0 bases, with 12 bases separating them. CDR3 region: CASSSSRALNTEAFF. CDR3 DNA sequence: TGTGCCAGCAGCTCCTCCAGGGCCTTGAACACTGAAGCTTTCTTT.

This rearrangement joins TRBV28 to TRBJ1-2; 7 bases agree with TRBD1. V shed 5 bases, J shed 4 bases, and the junction held 7 bases outside the gene matches. Germline loops: CDR1 MDHEN, CDR2 SYDVKM. The CDR3 spans 14 residues. The CDR3: CASSTQTGIYGYTF. The DNA for the CDR3 is TGTGCCAGCAGTACCCAGACAGGGATCTATGGCTACACCTTC.

The rearrangement joins TRBV18 to TRBJ2-1; 7 bases agree with TRBD2. This CDR3 has 15 amino acids. The germline V gene has CDR1 KGHSH and CDR2 LQKENI. V gave up 6 bases and J gave up 7 bases; unmatched junction bases: 12. CDR3 bases: TGTGCCAGCTCCCCCACGACTAGCTCGGGGAATGAGCAGTTCTTC. Its translation: CASSPTTSSGNEQFF.

The chain carries TRBV19 and TRBJ1-5, with D perhaps TRBD1 (5 bases). CDR3 size: 14 residues. Germline CDR1 LNHDA, CDR2 SQIVND (reference sequence). The V end was cut by 3 bases, the J end by 7 bases, with 13 bases between. CDR3 sequence (DNA): TGTGCCAGTAGTATGGGGCGGGGCGACCAGCCCCAGCATTTT. Protein sequence: CASSMGRGDQPQHF.

This chain links TRBV3-1 (or the pseudogene TRBV3-2) with TRBJ2-7; maybe TRBD2 (5 bases). CDR1 is LGHDT and CDR2 is YNNKEL in the germline V gene (reference sequence). V gave up 3 bases and J gave up 0 bases, with 15 bases separating them. This CDR3 comprises 16 residues. Here the CDR3 reads CASSHRLATSSYEQYF. CDR3 in DNA: TGTGCCAGCAGCCATCGTTTAGCGACGAGCTCCTACGAGCAGTACTTC.

This clone came up once. This chain joins TRBV12-5 and TRBJ1-5, with TRBD1 matching 7 bases. The V gene's germline CDR1 is LGHNT and CDR2 FRNRAP. CDR3 length equals 14 residues. Trimming removed 5 bases from V and 11 bases from J; junction bases left unmatched: 12. The CDR3 DNA reads TGTGCTAGTGGTGAAAACACCGGGACAGCCTCCCAGCATTTT. Its protein product is CASGENTGTASQHF.

The gene calls are TRBV4-1 and TRBJ2-2; TRBD1 aligns across 8 bases. V lost 3 bases to trimming and J lost 9 bases; unmatched junction nucleotides: 12. CDR1 MGHRA and CDR2 YSYEKL come from the germline V gene. The CDR3 is 16 amino acids. CDR3: CASSQRQGHGVRELFF. The CDR3 DNA is TGCGCCAGCAGCCAGAGACAGGGGCATGGAGTGAGGGAGCTGTTTTTT.

V gene TRBV7-9 combines with J gene TRBJ2-1, with 7 bases matching TRBD1. V trimming: 1 base; J trimming: 7 bases; junction bases outside the gene matches: 4. Germline CDR1 reads SEHNR; CDR2 reads FQNEAQ (reference sequence). The CDR3 contains 14 residues. The CDR3: CASSLVRGLNEQFF. Written as DNA, the CDR3 is TGTGCCAGCAGCTTAGTGAGGGGGCTAAATGAGCAGTTCTTC. Supplemented by reference TRBV7-9 and TRBJ2-1, the full variable domain reads DTGVSQNPRHKITKRGQNVTFRCDPISEHNRLYWYRQTLGQGPEFLTYFQNEAQLEKSRLLSDRFSAERPKGSFSTLEIQRTEQGDSAMYLCASSLVRGLNEQFFGPGTRLTVL.

V and J are TRBV19 and TRBJ2-1; 7 bases match TRBD2. There are 14 residues in the CDR3. Unmatched junction bases numbered 5, after V lost 1 base and J lost 8 bases. Germline CDR1 LNHDA, CDR2 SQIVND (reference sequence). CDR3 in DNA: TGTGCCAGTAGTATAGTTCGGGAGGTCGATGAGCAGTTCTTC. This encodes CASSIVREVDEQFF. Drawing the rest from reference TRBV19 and TRBJ2-1, the complete variable domain is DGGITQSPKYLFRKEGQNVTLSCEQNLNHDAMYWYRQDPGQGLRLIYYSQIVNDFQKGDIAEGYSVSREKKESFPLTVTSAQKNPTAFYLCASSIVREVDEQFFGPGTRLTVL.

The chain combines TRBV9 with TRBJ1-3, with 11 bases identical to TRBD1. Germline V gene lookup returns CDR1 SGDLS and CDR2 YYNGEE. Germline trimming cut 4 bases from V and 0 bases from J; bases unmatched to any gene: 9. This CDR3 comprises 18 residues. CDR3 sequence: CASSLMWTGGASGNTIYF. Here the CDR3 DNA reads TGTGCCAGCAGCCTCATGTGGACAGGGGGCGCCTCTGGAAACACCATATATTTT.

The chain has TRBV7-8 and TRBJ2-3, with D tentatively TRBD1 (6 bases). V was cut by 0 bases and J by 4 bases, with 17 bases left in between. In germline, CDR1 is SGHVS, CDR2 FQNEAQ. The CDR3 totals 17 residues. In DNA form, the CDR3 reads TGTGCCAGCAGCTTAGCCAGGGGTCCTGGGGGCGCAGATACGCAGTATTTT. Protein sequence: CASSLARGPGGADTQYF.

The chain employs TRBV5-4 and TRBJ1-1; 7 bases fit TRBD1. This CDR3 region has 14 residues. Germline trimming cut 0 bases from V and 8 bases from J; bases unmatched to any gene: 7. Looked up from germline, CDR1 is SGHNT and CDR2 is YYREEE (reference sequence). The CDR3 is CASSLDRGHAEAFF. CDR3 sequence (DNA): TGTGCCAGCAGCTTGGACAGGGGCCACGCAGAAGCTTTCTTT.

The genes are TRBV24-1 and TRBJ1-1; weak D call: TRBD1 (6 bases). Germline-derived CDR1 and CDR2 are KGHDR and SFDVKD. This CDR3 comprises 15 residues. Trimming removed 3 bases at V and 1 base at J, with 11 bases between. Here the CDR3 DNA reads TGTGCCACCAGTGATCCAACCAGGGGGAACACTGAAGCTTTCTTT. Translating gives CATSDPTRGNTEAFF.